This TCR beta chain derives from a study of regulatory T cells in long-lasting Graves disease. At the level of the study: Less than 3 months of antithyroid drugs had been taken by newly diagnosed Graves' patients.

Germline assignment: CDR1 SGHNT and CDR2 YENEEA. V was pared by 5 bases and J by 5 bases, with 18 bases between. This CDR3 contains 15 residues. Investigators prepared the TCR beta libraries by applying iRepertoire HTBI primers and Arm-PCR of CDR3 regions. In the study's own analysis: In the combined samples, some 59 TRBV and 14 to 15 TRBJ segments were identified. TCRdb ran MiXCR on the multiplex PCR reads and lists one entry per CDR3 protein. In this record, the V and J calls reflect TCRdb's handling and not the investigators' own analysis. Of about 400,000 distinct CDR3 sequences in the sample, roughly 16% were seen once. This clonotype was seen ten or more times. Time point meaning: newly diagnosed GD, antithyroid drugs for less than 3 months. The authors made the TCR library using RNA they extracted from PBMCs.

This chain links TRBV11-3 with TRBJ2-5, with D maybe TRBD2 (5 bases). Sequencing was performed on peripheral blood mononuclear cells (PBMCs), taken at new diagnosis, from a patient treated with antithyroid drugs. This clonotype was sampled from a female donor with Graves disease. DNA of the CDR3: TGTGCCAGCAGCACTGGGGTCGGGGAAAGGGAGACCCAGTACTTC. Protein sequence: CASSTGVGERETQYF.